A few counts support the clone carrying this T cell receptor (beta chain). What it recognizes is unknown. The germline gives CDR1 LNHNV, CDR2 YYDKDF (reference sequence). J lost 9 bases, V lost 0 bases, and 4 bases had no gene match. The CDR3 contains 16 residues. The data were obtained in a study of post-analysis software for immune sequencing data. Study results and limitations: In patients, about five TRBV segments were more frequent than in controls, with TRBV5-6, TRBV5-1 and TRBV20-1 among them.

Prepared libraries of TCR beta cDNA carried unique molecular identifiers. TCRdb analysed the PCR reads with MiXCR anew, one entry per CDR3 protein. The sample has more than 350,000 distinct CDR3 sequences, 30% to 40% seen once. V and J are TRBV15 and TRBJ2-1, with TRBD2 matching 14 bases. The source is a girl aged 2 to 9 with multiple sclerosis. Material for sequencing was blood. The CDR3 reads CATSRDGTSGSGEQFF. The CDR3 DNA is TGTGCCACCAGCAGAGACGGGACTAGCGGGAGTGGTGAGCAGTTCTTC.